The rows below give T cell receptor beta chains drawn from one sample of a study of cytotoxic CD8 clonotypes in ibrutinib-treated CLL. Using immunoSEQ multiplex PCR, the repertoire was profiled, and TCRdb retains in-frame clones only, with some absent. The sample consists of some 300,000 clones, roughly 80% of them appearing once. The sequencing here drew on PBMCs, taken before ibrutinib treatment. Every receptor here comes from a human donor with chronic lymphocytic leukemia. The CDR3 runs from the conserved cysteine through the conserved F or W. The D gene is left open where the match is weak. Expanded clones are given a class, and other clones once, few, many or no size at all.

clone size	J gene	V gene	D gene	CDR3 protein	CDR3 DNA
.	TRBJ2-5	TRBV18	TRBD1	CASSPRQGAGETQYF	TGTGCCAGCTCACCCAGACAGGGGGCGGGAGAGACCCAGTACTTC
.	TRBJ2-7	TRBV7-6	TRBD1	CASSIQGAALYEQYF	TGTGCCAGCAGCATACAGGGGGCAGCCCTCTACGAGCAGTACTTC
.	TRBJ2-3	TRBV5-1	TRBD1	CASSGGAGGGSDTQYF	TGCGCCAGCAGCGGCGGGGCAGGGGGCGGCTCAGATACGCAGTATTTT
.	TRBJ1-1	TRBV30	.	CAWSVTGGRTEAFF	TGTGCCTGGAGTGTTACGGGCGGGAGGACTGAAGCTTTCTTT
few	TRBJ2-7	TRBV4-3	TRBD2	CASSRDPSGRYEQYF	TGCGCCAGCAGCCGGGATCCTAGCGGGAGGTACGAGCAGTACTTC
.	TRBJ1-2	TRBV2	.	CASSETTGHYYGYTF	TGTGCCAGCAGTGAGACTACAGGACACTACTATGGCTACACCTTC
.	TRBJ2-7	TRBV27	.	CASRGIGSGSYEQYF	TGTGCCAGCAGGGGAATAGGGAGCGGCTCCTACGAGCAGTACTTC
.	TRBJ2-7	TRBV6-5	.	CASSYGLYYWYF	TGTGCCAGCAGCTACGGCTTGTACTACTGGTACTTC
.	TRBJ2-1	TRBV4-2	.	CASSQEEDSYNEQFF	TGTGCCAGCAGCCAAGAAGAGGACTCCTACAATGAGCAGTTCTTC
once	TRBJ2-3	TRBV5-1	TRBD2	CASSLASGSNTDTQYF	TGCGCCAGCAGCCTAGCTAGCGGGAGCAACACAGATACGCAGTATTTT
.	TRBJ1-2	TRBV12-5	TRBD1	CASDNESQTGNNYGYTF	TGTGCTAGTGACAACGAATCTCAGACAGGGAATAACTATGGCTACACCTTC
.	TRBJ1-5	TRBV5-6	.	CASPREFTGGNQPQHF	TGTGCCAGCCCCCGTGAGTTCACGGGGGGCAATCAGCCCCAGCATTTT
.	TRBJ1-5	TRBV27	TRBD1	CASHPAGGWGGNQPQHF	TGTGCCAGCCATCCGGCAGGGGGCTGGGGGGGCAATCAGCCCCAGCATTTT
.	TRBJ2-1	TRBV7-3	.	CASSLSWGAYNEQFF	TGTGCCAGCAGCTTAAGCTGGGGCGCCTACAATGAGCAGTTCTTC
.	TRBJ1-5	TRBV7-2	.	CASSETGMGNQPQHF	TGTGCCAGCAGCGAAACAGGGATGGGCAATCAGCCCCAGCATTTT